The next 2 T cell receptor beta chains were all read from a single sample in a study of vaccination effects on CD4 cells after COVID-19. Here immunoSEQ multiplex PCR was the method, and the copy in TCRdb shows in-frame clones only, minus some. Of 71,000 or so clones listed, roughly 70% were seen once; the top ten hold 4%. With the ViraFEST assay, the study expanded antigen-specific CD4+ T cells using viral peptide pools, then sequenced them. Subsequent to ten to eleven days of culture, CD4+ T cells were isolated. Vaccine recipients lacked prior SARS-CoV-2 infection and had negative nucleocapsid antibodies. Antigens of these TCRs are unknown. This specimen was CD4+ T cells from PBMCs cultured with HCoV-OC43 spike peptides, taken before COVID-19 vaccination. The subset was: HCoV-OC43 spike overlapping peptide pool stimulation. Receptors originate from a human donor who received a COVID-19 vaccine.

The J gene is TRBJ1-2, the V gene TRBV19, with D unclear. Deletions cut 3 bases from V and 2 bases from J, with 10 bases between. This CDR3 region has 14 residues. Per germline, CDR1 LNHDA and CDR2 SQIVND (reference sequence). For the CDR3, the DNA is TGTGCCAGTAGTATCCACAGCAAGAACTATGGCTACACCTTC. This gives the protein CASSIHSKNYGYTF.

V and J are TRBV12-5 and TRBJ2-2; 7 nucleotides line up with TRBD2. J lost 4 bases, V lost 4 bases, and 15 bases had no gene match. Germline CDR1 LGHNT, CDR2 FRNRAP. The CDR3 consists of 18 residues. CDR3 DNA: TGTGCTAGTGGTTCCGCCCTCGGGGGAGGGGCCTCCACCGGGGAGCTGTTTTTT. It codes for CASGSALGGGASTGELFF.